This TCR beta chain was obtained from a study of T cells in Graves' hyperthyroidism and ophthalmopathy. In patients aged 18 to 65, hyperthyroidism was newly diagnosed, with duration under 2 months. This clonotype was observed a few times. Amplification yielded TCR beta CDR3 regions, with RNA transcripts as the source. RT-PCR in the first round (using the HTBI primer set) targeted the TCR CDR3. A single record per CDR3 protein comes from TCRdb applying MiXCR to the multiplex PCR reads. The profile shows over 650,000 distinct CDR3 sequences, about a sixth of them singletons. The CDR3 has 14 amino acids. Germline V lookup: CDR1 LGHDT, CDR2 YNNKEL (reference sequence). V gave up 2 bases and J gave up 5 bases; unmatched junction bases: 3.

This receptor was taken from a young man with Graves' hyperthyroidism. The chain links TRBV3-1 to TRBJ2-1; 7 bases line up with TRBD1. The specimen was blood. CDR3 nucleotide sequence: TGTGCCAGCAGCCAACAAGGGGGCGACAATGAGCAGTTCTTC. Its translation is CASSQQGGDNEQFF.